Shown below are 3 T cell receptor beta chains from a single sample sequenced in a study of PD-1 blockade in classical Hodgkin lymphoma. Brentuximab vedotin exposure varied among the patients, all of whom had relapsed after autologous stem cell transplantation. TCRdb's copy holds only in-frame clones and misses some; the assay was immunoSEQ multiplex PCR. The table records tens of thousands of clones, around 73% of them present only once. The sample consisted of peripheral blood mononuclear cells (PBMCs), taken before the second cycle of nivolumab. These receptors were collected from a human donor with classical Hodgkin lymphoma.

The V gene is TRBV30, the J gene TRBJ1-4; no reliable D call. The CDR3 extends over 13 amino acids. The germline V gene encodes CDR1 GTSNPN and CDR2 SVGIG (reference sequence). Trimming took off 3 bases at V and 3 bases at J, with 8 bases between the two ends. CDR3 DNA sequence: TGTGCCTGGAGGGAGAGACCTAATGAAAAACTGTTTTTT. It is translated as CAWRERPNEKLFF.

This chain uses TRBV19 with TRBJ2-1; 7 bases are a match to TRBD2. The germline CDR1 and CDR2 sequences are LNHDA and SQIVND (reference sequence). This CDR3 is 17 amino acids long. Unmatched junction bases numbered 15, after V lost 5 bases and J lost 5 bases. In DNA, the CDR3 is TGTGCCAGTAGTCCCGGAGCCGGGACTATGGGGGACAATGAGCAGTTCTTC. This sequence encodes CASSPGAGTMGDNEQFF.

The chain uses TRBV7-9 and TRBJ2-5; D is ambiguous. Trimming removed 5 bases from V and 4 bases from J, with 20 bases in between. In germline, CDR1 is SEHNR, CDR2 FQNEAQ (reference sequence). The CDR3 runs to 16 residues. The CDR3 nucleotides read TGTGCCAGCAGCAAAAGAGGCGCCGGAGCGAGAGAGACCCAGTACTTC. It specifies CASSKRGAGARETQYF.